The T cell receptor beta chain described here comes from a study of T cells after yellow fever vaccination. This CDR3 contains 15 residues. Trimming cost V 3 bases and J 3 bases, with 14 bases left between them. Germline values: CDR1 SGHTA, CDR2 FQGTGA. Notes on the study in general: Re-detected after boosting: most primary clones, 96% of CD4 and 88% of CD8.

In its sample, this clonotype was seen a few times. The antigen remains unidentified. TCRdb analysed the 5' RACE reads with MiXCR anew, one entry per CDR3 protein. The data hold hundreds of thousands of distinct CDR3 sequences, with around a tenth observed a single time. The sequence was collected from a man between 18 and 29 years old who received the YFV17D yellow fever vaccine. Sequenced here: PBMCs, sampled on the day of the first yellow fever vaccination. The chain uses TRBV7-3 and TRBJ1-1, with TRBD1 as a possible D gene (5 bases). CDR3 region: CASSLTAAGDTEAFF. CDR3 DNA sequence: TGTGCCAGCAGCTTGACAGCGGCTGGGGACACTGAAGCTTTCTTT.